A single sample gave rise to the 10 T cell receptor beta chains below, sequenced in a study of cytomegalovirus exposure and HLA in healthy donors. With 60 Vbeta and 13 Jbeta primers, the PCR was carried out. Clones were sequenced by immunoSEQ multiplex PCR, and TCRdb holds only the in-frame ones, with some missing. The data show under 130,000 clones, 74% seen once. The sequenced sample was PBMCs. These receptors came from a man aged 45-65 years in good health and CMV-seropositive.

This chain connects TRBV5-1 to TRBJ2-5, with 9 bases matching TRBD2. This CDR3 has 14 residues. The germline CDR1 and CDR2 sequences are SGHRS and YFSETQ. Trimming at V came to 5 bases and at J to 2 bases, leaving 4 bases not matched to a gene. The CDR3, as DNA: TGCGCCAGCAGGAGGCTAGCGGGGCAAGAGACCCAGTACTTC. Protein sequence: CASRRLAGQETQYF.

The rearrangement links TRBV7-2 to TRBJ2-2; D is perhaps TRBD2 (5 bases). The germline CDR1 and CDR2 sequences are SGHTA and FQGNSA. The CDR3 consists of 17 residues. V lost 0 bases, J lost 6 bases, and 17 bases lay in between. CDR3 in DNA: TGTGCCAGCAGCTTAGCGGCGGCCCTCGGGGTCCCCGGGGAGCTGTTTTTT. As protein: CASSLAAALGVPGELFF.

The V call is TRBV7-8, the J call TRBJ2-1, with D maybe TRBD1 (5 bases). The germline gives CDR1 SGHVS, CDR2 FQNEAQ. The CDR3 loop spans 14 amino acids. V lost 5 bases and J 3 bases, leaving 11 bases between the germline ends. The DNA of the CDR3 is TGTGCCAGCAGCCCCCAGGGATTCTACAATGAGCAGTTCTTC. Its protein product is CASSPQGFYNEQFF.

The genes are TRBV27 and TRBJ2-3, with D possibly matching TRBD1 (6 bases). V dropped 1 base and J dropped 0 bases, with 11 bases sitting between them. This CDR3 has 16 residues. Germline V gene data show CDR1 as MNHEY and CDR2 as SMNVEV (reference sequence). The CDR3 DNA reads TGTGCCAGCAGTTTATATAGGACAGCTAGCACAGATACGCAGTATTTT. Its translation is CASSLYRTASTDTQYF.

CDR3 in amino acids: CASSHRGPNSPLHF. DNA for the CDR3: TGTGCCAGCAGCCACAGGGGTCCTAATTCACCCCTCCACTTT. This sequence joins TRBV7-2 and TRBJ1-6, with TRBD1 identical over 7 bases. V was pared by 5 bases and J by 6 bases, with 4 bases of the junction left unmatched. CDR1 is SGHTA and CDR2 is FQGNSA in the germline V gene. This CDR3 has 14 amino acids.

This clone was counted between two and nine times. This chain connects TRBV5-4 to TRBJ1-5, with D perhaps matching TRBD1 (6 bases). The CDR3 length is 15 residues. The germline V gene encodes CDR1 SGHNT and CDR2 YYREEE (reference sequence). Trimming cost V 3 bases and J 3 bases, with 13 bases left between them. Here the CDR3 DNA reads TGTGCCAGCAGCTCGGGAGGGGGGATCAATCAGCCCCAGCATTTT. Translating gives CASSSGGGINQPQHF.

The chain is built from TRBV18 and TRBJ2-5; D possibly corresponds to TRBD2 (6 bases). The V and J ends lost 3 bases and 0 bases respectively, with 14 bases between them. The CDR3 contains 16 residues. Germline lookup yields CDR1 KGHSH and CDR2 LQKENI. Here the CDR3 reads CASSPRTTRYQETQYF. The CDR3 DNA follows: TGTGCCAGCTCACCTCGTACGACTAGATACCAAGAGACCCAGTACTTC.

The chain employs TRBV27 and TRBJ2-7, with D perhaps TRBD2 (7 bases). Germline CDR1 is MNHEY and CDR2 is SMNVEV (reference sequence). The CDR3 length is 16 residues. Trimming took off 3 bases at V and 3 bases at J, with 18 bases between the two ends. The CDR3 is CASSFGGGGGFYEQYF. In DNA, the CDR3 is TGTGCCAGCAGTTTTGGCGGAGGGGGGGGCTTCTACGAGCAGTACTTC.

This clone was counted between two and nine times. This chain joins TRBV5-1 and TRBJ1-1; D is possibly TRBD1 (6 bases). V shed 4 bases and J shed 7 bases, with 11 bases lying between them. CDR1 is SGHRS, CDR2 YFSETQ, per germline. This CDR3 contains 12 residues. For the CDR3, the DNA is TGCGCCAGCAGCATTAAGACAGGTGAAGCTTTCTTT. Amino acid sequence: CASSIKTGEAFF.

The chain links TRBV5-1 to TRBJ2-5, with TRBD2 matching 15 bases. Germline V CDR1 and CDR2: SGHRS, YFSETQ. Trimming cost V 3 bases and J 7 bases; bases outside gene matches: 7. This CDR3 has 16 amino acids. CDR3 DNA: TGCGCCAGCAGCTACGGACTAGCGGGGGGGCAGGGGACCCAGTACTTC. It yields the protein CASSYGLAGGQGTQYF.